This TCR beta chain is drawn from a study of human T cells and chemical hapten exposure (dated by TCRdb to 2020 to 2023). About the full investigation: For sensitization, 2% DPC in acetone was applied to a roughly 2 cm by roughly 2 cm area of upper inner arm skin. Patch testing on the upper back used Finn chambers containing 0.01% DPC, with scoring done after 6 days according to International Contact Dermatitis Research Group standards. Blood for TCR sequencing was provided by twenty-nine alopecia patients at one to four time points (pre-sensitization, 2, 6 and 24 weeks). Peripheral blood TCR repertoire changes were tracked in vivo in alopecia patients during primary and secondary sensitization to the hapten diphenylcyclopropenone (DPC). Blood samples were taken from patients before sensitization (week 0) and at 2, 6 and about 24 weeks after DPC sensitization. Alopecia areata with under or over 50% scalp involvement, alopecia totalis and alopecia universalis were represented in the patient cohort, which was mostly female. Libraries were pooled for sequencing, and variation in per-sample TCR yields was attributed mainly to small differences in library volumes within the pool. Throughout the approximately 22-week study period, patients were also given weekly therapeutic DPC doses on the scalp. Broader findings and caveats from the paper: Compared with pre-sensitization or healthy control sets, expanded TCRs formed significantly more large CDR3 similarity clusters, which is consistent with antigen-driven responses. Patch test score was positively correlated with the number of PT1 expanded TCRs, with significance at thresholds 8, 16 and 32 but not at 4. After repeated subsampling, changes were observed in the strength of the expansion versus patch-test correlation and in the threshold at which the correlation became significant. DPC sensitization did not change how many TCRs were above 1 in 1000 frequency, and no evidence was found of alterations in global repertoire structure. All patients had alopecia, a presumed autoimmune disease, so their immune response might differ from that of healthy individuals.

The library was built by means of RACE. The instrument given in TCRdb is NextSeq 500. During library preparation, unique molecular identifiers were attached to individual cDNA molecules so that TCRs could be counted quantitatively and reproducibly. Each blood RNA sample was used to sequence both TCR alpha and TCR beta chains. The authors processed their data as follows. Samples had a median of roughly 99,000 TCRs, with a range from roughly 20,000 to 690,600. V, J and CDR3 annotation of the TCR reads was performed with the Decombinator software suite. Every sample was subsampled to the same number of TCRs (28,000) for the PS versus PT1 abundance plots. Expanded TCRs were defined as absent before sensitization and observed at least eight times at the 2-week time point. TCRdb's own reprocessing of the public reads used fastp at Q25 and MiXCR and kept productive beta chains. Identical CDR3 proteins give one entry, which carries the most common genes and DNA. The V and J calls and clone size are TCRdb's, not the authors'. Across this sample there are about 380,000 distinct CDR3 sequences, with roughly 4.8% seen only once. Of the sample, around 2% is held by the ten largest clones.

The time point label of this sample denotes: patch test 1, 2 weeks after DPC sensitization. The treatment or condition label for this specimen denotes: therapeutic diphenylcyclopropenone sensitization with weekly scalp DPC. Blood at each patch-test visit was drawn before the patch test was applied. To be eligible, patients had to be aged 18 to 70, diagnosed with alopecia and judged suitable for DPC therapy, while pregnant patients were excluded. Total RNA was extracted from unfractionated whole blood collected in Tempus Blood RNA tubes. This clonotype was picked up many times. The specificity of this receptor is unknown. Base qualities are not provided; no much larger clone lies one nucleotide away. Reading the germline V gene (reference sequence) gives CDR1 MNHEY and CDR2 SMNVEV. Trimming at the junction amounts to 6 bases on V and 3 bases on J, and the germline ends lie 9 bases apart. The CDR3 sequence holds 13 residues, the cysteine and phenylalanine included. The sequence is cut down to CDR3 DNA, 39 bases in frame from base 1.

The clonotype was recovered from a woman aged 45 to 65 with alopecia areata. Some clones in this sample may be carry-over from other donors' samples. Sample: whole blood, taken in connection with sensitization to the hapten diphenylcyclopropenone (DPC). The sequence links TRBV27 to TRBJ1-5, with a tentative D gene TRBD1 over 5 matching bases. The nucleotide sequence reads TGTGCCAGCAGGGGGGGGGACAATCAGCCCCAGCATTTT. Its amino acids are CASRGGDNQPQHF.